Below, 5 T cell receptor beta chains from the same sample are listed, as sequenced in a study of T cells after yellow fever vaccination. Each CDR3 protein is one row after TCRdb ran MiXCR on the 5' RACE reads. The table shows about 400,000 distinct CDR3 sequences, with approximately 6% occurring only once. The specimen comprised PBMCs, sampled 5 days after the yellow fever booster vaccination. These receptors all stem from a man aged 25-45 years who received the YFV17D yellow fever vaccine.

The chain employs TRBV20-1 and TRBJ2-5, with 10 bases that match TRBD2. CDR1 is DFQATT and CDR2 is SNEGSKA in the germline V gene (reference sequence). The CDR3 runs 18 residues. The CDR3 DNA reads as TGCTGTGTTAGGGCCCCGGCTCCTGGGCTAGCGGGAGTAAGGACCCAGTACTTC. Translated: CCVRAPAPGLAGVRTQYF.

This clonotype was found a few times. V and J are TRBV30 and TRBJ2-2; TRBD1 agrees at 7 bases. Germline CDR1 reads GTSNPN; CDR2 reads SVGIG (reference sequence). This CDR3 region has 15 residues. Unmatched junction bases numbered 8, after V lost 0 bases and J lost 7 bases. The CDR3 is CAWSVDRALHGELFF. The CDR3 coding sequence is TGTGCCTGGAGTGTCGACAGGGCACTCCACGGGGAGCTGTTTTTT.

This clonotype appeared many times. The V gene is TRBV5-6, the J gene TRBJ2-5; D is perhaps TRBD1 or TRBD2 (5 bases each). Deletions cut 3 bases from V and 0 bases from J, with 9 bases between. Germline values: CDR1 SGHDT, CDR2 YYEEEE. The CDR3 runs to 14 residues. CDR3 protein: CASSSGRNQETQYF. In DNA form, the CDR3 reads TGTGCCAGCAGCTCGGGACGGAACCAAGAGACCCAGTACTTC. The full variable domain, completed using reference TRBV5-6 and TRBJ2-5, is DAGVTQSPTHLIKTRGQQVTLRCSPKSGHDTVSWYQQALGQGPQFIFQYYEEEERQRGNFPDRFSGHQFPNYSSELNVNALLLGDSALYLCASSSGRNQETQYFGPGTRLLVL.

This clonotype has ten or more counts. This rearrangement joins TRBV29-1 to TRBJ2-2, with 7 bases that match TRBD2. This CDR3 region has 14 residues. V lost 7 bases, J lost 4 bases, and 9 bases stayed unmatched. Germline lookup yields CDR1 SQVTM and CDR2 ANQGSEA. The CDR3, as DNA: TGCAGCGCTGGGGGGGACGGCCGCACCGGGGAGCTGTTTTTT. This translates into CSAGGDGRTGELFF.

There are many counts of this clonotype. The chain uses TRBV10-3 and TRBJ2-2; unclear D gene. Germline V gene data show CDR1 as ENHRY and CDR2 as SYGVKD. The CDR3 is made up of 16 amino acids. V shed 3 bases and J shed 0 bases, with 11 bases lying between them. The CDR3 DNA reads TGTGCCATCAGTGATATCGTCACGACGAACACCGGGGAGCTGTTTTTT. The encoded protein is CAISDIVTTNTGELFF.